These 19 T cell receptor beta chains were all obtained from the same sample, sequenced in a study of post-analysis software for immune sequencing data (dated by TCRdb to between 2015 and 2016). The paper as a whole reports these results and caveats: Patients showed significantly higher frequencies than controls for roughly five TRBV segments, among them TRBV5-6, TRBV5-1 and TRBV20-1.

Libraries were constructed by PCR. The sequencer listed for this sample is Illumina HiSeq 2500. To reduce PCR and sequencing biases, unique molecular identifiers were incorporated into the TCR beta cDNA libraries. Using fastp trimming at Q25 and MiXCR clonotype assembly, TCRdb reanalyzed the public sequencing data and kept in-frame beta chains. For every CDR3 protein sequence, its rows merge into one entry that carries the most common genes and DNA. In this sample the table shows about 820,000 distinct CDR3 sequences, about 57% of which occur a single time. Of the sample, over 4% is held by the ten largest clones. These receptors' targets are unknown. Source material: blood. The source is a girl aged 10 to 17 with multiple sclerosis.

The rearrangement uses TRBV7-9 and TRBJ1-2; the match to TRBD1 covers 9 bases. CDR1 SEHNR and CDR2 FQNEAQ come from the germline V gene (reference sequence). This CDR3 region has 16 residues. Germline trimming cut 4 bases from V and 4 bases from J; bases unmatched to any gene: 10. CDR3 DNA sequence: TGTGCCAGCAGCTCCGCCTCTACAGGGGGCGGCTATGGCTACACCTTC. It is translated as CASSSASTGGGYGYTF.

As DNA, the CDR3 is TGTGCCAGCAGTGAAAGCCCCATCACTGAAGCTTTCTTT. Protein product: CASSESPITEAFF. This chain joins TRBV6-1 and TRBJ1-1; D uncertain. The CDR3 is 13 residues long. Germline-derived CDR1 and CDR2 are MNHNS and SASEGT. V lost 2 bases and J 4 bases, leaving 8 bases between the germline ends.

The rearrangement links TRBV29-1 to TRBJ2-1, with TRBD2 matching over 9 bases. CDR1 SQVTM and CDR2 ANQGSEA come from the germline V gene. V gave up 4 bases and J gave up 7 bases; unmatched junction bases: 5. The CDR3 runs 13 residues. Written as DNA, the CDR3 is TGCAGCGTTGTAGCGGGAGTTGGGAATGAGCAGTTCTTC. Its protein is CSVVAGVGNEQFF.

J is TRBJ2-5 and V is TRBV20-1; D may be TRBD2 (6 bases). Germline lookup yields CDR1 DFQATT and CDR2 SNEGSKA (reference sequence). CDR3 length: 15 amino acids. V lost 2 bases to trimming and J lost 0 bases, with 13 bases between them. CDR3 protein: CSARRPGEYQETQYF. In DNA, the CDR3 is TGCAGTGCTAGACGGCCGGGGGAGTACCAAGAGACCCAGTACTTC.

The V and J genes are TRBV7-3 and TRBJ2-1; TRBD1 is a possible D gene (5 bases). The germline gives CDR1 SGHTA, CDR2 FQGTGA. The V gene lost 4 bases and the J gene lost 5 bases, with 21 bases spanning the gap. The CDR3 runs 17 residues. The chain's CDR3 is CASSSATTLTAHNEQFF. The CDR3 DNA is TGTGCCAGCAGCTCAGCAACAACCCTGACAGCTCACAATGAGCAGTTCTTC. The full variable domain, in which reference TRBV7-3 and TRBJ2-1 provide the parts outside the CDR3, is GAGVSQTPSNKVTEKGKYVELRCDPISGHTALYWYRQSLGQGPEFLIYFQGTGAADDSGLPNDRFFAVRPEGSVSTLKIQRTERGDSAVYLCASSSATTLTAHNEQFFGPGTRLTVL.

The gene calls are TRBV11-1 and TRBJ2-3; D uncertain. Germline CDR1 SGHAT, CDR2 FQDESV (reference sequence). The CDR3 has 14 residues. With 5 bases removed from V and 2 bases from J, the gap between germline ends came to 11 bases. CDR3 amino acids: CASSLRLITDTQYF. The CDR3 nucleotides read TGTGCCAGCAGCCTCAGGTTGATCACAGATACGCAGTATTTT.

The V and J genes are TRBV5-1 and TRBJ2-1; D is tentatively TRBD1 or TRBD2 (5 bases each). The CDR3 consists of 16 residues. CDR1 and CDR2 (germline): SGHRS, YFSETQ. The ends were cut back, 4 bases at V and 9 bases at J, with 23 bases in the middle. The CDR3 coding sequence is TGCGCCAGCAGCGTGGGTGGGGCTAGCTCTCGACCTGAGCAGTTCTTC. This sequence encodes CASSVGGASSRPEQFF. The full variable domain, its missing parts supplied by reference TRBV5-1 and TRBJ2-1, is KAGVTQTPRYLIKTRGQQVTLSCSPISGHRSVSWYQQTPGQGLQFLFEYFSETQRNKGNFPGRFSGRQFSNSRSEMNVSTLELGDSALYLCASSVGGASSRPEQFFGPGTRLTVL.

This clonotype showed up just a few times. The V and J genes are TRBV3-1 and TRBJ2-7; a weak D match, TRBD2 (5 bases). The CDR3 loop spans 11 amino acids. In germline, CDR1 is LGHDT, CDR2 YNNKEL (reference sequence). Trimming took 4 bases from V and 6 from J, leaving 7 bases between them. The CDR3 spells CASSRRSEQYF. The CDR3 nucleotides read TGTGCCAGCAGCCGGAGGTCCGAGCAGTACTTC.

This clonotype was seen a few times. DNA for the CDR3: TGCAGTGCTAGCTACAATGAGCAGTTCTTC. It codes for CSASYNEQFF. V gene TRBV20-1 combines with J gene TRBJ2-1; D gene unclear. CDR1 DFQATT and CDR2 SNEGSKA come from the germline V gene (reference sequence). CDR3 length equals 10 residues. The V and J ends lost 3 bases and 3 bases respectively, with 0 bases between them.

This sequence joins TRBV5-1 and TRBJ2-1; 8 nucleotides align to TRBD2. Germline trimming cut 0 bases from V and 8 bases from J; bases unmatched to any gene: 7. Germline V CDR1 and CDR2: SGHRS, YFSETQ. The CDR3 contains 15 residues. The CDR3 sequence: CASSLAGGPFDEQFF. CDR3 sequence (DNA): TGCGCCAGCAGCTTGGCGGGAGGGCCTTTCGATGAGCAGTTCTTC.

This chain uses TRBV20-1 with TRBJ2-1, with a possible D match to TRBD1 (6 bases). V dropped 5 bases and J dropped 0 bases, with 20 bases sitting between them. Germline V gene sequence: CDR1 DFQATT, CDR2 SNEGSKA (reference sequence). This CDR3 spans 17 amino acids. CDR3 sequence reads: CSALDPGQAGSYNEQFF. CDR3 DNA: TGCAGTGCTCTCGACCCGGGACAAGCTGGCTCCTACAATGAGCAGTTCTTC.

The chain uses TRBV5-1 and TRBJ1-2; 7 bases are shared with TRBD1. CDR3 length: 15 residues. The germline V gene encodes CDR1 SGHRS and CDR2 YFSETQ. The ends lost 3 bases at V and 5 bases at J; junction bases unmatched: 10. The CDR3 region is CASSSTGTVVYGYTF. The DNA of the CDR3 is TGCGCCAGCAGCTCTACCGGGACAGTCGTATATGGCTACACCTTC.

The chain carries TRBV10-1 and TRBJ2-2, with 7 bases lining up with TRBD2. The CDR3 has 15 residues. Trimming cost V 6 bases and J 3 bases; bases outside gene matches: 7. Germline CDR1 is WNHNN and CDR2 is SYGVQD (reference sequence). For the CDR3, the DNA is TGCGCCAGCAGCGGAGCTAGCGGATACACCGGGGAGCTGTTTTTT. Encoded protein: CASSGASGYTGELFF.

The genes are TRBV5-1 and TRBJ2-3, with TRBD1 identical over 9 bases. This CDR3 spans 16 amino acids. Germline CDR1 SGHRS, CDR2 YFSETQ. V trimming: 3 bases; J trimming: 3 bases; junction bases outside the gene matches: 8. This chain's CDR3 is CASSSPGTGRTDTQYF. CDR3 sequence (DNA): TGCGCCAGCAGCTCCCCCGGGACAGGGAGGACAGATACGCAGTATTTT.

CDR3 in DNA: TGTGCCAGCTCCCCCTCGGGGCTAGGGAGCAACTATGGCTACACCTTC. Amino acid sequence: CASSPSGLGSNYGYTF. The chain carries TRBV18 and TRBJ1-2; a weak D match, TRBD1 (5 bases). Germline CDR1 and CDR2: KGHSH and LQKENI. Trimming removed 6 bases at V and 2 bases at J, with 19 bases between. The CDR3 runs 16 residues. The complete variable domain, with remaining parts taken from reference TRBV18 and TRBJ1-2, reads NAGVMQNPRHLVRRRGQEARLRCSPMKGHSHVYWYRQLPEEGLKFMVYLQKENIIDESGMPKERFSAEFPKEGPSILRIQQVVRGDSAAYFCASSPSGLGSNYGYTFGSGTRLTVV.

This sequence joins TRBV29-1 and TRBJ2-1, with 9 bases that match TRBD2. Germline CDR1 reads SQVTM; CDR2 reads ANQGSEA. This CDR3 has 13 residues. The V and J ends lost 6 bases and 6 bases, in that order; junction bases with no gene match: 6. Here the CDR3 reads CSVGLAGLNEQFF. The CDR3, as DNA: TGCAGCGTAGGGCTAGCGGGACTCAATGAGCAGTTCTTC.

J is TRBJ1-2 and V is TRBV7-2, with 9 bases lining up with TRBD1. Germline V gives CDR1 SGHTA, CDR2 FQGNSA. This CDR3 spans 15 amino acids. With V trimmed by 6 bases and J by 8 bases, 13 bases remained unmatched. Here the CDR3 reads CASRRTTGGAGGYTF. CDR3 in DNA: TGTGCCAGCAGACGGACGACAGGGGGTGCAGGCGGCTACACCTTC.

The chain joins TRBV29-1 to TRBJ1-2; D might be TRBD1 (5 bases). CDR3 length equals 13 residues. Germline lookup yields CDR1 SQVTM and CDR2 ANQGSEA. V shed 6 bases and J shed 4 bases, with 15 bases lying between them. The DNA of the CDR3 is TGCAGCGTCGGGGGAAGTACAACCTATGGCTACACCTTC. Translating gives CSVGGSTTYGYTF.

This clonotype turned up a few times. CDR3 sequence reads: CASSPRTSDEQYF. The CDR3 nucleotides are TGTGCCAGCTCACCAAGGACATCTGACGAGCAGTACTTC. V usage is TRBV18 and J usage is TRBJ2-7; a weak D match, TRBD1 (5 bases). The CDR3 runs to 13 residues. Trimming removed 2 bases at V and 5 bases at J, with 10 bases between. The germline CDR1 and CDR2 sequences are KGHSH and LQKENI.